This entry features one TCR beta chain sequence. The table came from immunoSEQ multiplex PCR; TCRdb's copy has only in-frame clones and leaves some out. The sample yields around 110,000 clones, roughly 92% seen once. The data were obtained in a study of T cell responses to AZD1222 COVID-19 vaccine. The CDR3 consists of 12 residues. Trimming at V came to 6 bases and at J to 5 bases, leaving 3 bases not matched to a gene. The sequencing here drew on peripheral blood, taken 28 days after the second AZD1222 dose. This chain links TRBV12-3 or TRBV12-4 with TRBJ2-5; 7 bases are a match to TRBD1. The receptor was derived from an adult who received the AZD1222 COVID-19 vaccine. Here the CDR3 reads CASRTGMETQYF. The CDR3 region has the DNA TGTGCCAGCAGGACAGGGATGGAGACCCAGTACTTC.